These 29 T cell receptor beta chains share one sample of origin, sequenced in a study of T cell repertoires in ileal Crohn's disease. Sequencing was performed with immunoSEQ multiplex PCR; in TCRdb, only in-frame clones are kept and a portion is missing. The table includes approximately 4,000 clones, 70% to 85% detected once. Sequences were obtained from ileal tissue. The receptors derive from an adult with Crohn's disease.

The chain employs TRBV7-7 and TRBJ2-3; TRBD1 aligns across 7 bases. The length of the CDR3 is 20 residues. The ends lost 5 bases at V and 0 bases at J; junction bases unmatched: 20. Germline-derived CDR1 and CDR2 are SSHAT and FNYEAQ (reference sequence). The CDR3 loop is CASSPTETLHGQESTDTQYF. The CDR3 DNA reads as TGTGCCAGCAGCCCGACCGAGACCCTACATGGACAGGAGAGCACAGATACGCAGTATTTT. The variable domain in full, completed from reference TRBV7-7 and TRBJ2-3, reads GAGVSQSPRYKVTKRGQDVTLRCDPISSHATLYWYQQALGQGPEFLTYFNYEAQPDKSGLPSDRFSAERPEGSISTLTIQRTEQRDSAMYRCASSPTETLHGQESTDTQYFGPGTRLTVL.

This clone appeared once. J is TRBJ2-1 and V is TRBV19; no firm D call. The CDR3 length is 15 residues. The V gene's germline CDR1 is LNHDA and CDR2 SQIVND (reference sequence). V gave up 7 bases and J gave up 3 bases, with 16 bases separating them. The CDR3 protein is CASIPSWSSYNEQFF. The CDR3 DNA follows: TGTGCCAGTATACCTTCTTGGTCTAGCTACAATGAGCAGTTCTTC.

This clone has a single count. V and J are TRBV7-9 and TRBJ1-5; 8 nucleotides align to TRBD1. Trimming removed 6 bases from V and 10 bases from J; junction bases left unmatched: 11. This CDR3 has 14 residues. Per the germline V gene, CDR1 is SEHNR and CDR2 is FQNEAQ (reference sequence). The chain's CDR3 is CASRNTGGSGPQHF. CDR3 sequence (DNA): TGTGCCAGCAGGAATACAGGGGGGTCGGGACCCCAGCATTTT.

The chain combines TRBV6-1 with TRBJ2-2; a weak D match, TRBD1 (6 bases). V lost 7 bases, J lost 0 bases, and 12 bases lay in between. This CDR3 spans 15 amino acids. CDR1 and CDR2 from the germline V gene are MNHNS and SASEGT. CDR3 region: CASNLQGANTGELFF. In DNA, the CDR3 is TGTGCCAGCAATCTACAGGGTGCGAACACCGGGGAGCTGTTTTTT.

The V and J genes are TRBV6-5 and TRBJ2-1; D gene ambiguous. V lost 6 bases and J 0 bases, leaving 9 bases between the germline ends. Germline V gene sequence: CDR1 MNHEY, CDR2 SVGAGI. This CDR3 is built from 14 residues. This CDR3 is CASSRQSSYNEQFF. CDR3 sequence (DNA): TGTGCCAGCAGCCGACAAAGCTCCTACAATGAGCAGTTCTTC.

The chain is built from TRBV2 and TRBJ1-1; D might be TRBD1 (6 bases). The germline CDR1 and CDR2 sequences are SNHLY and FYNNEI. V gave up 8 bases and J gave up 4 bases, with 23 bases separating them. This CDR3 is 16 amino acids long. CDR3 in DNA: TGTGCCAGCGGTGCTTGGGGGGGCACCATGAGCACTGAAGCTTTCTTT. It yields the protein CASGAWGGTMSTEAFF.

The chain has TRBV25-1 and TRBJ2-2; tentative D call: TRBD2 (5 bases). Per the germline V gene, CDR1 is MGHDK and CDR2 is SYGVNS. V was shortened by 5 bases and J by 2 bases, with 9 bases between the two germline ends. The CDR3 consists of 14 residues. The CDR3 bases are TGTGCCAGCAGTTCTCGGACTAACACCGGGGAGCTGTTTTTT. This gives the protein CASSSRTNTGELFF.

The CDR3 coding sequence is TGTGCCAGCAGCCGGACAGCATATGGCTACACCTTC. Amino acid sequence: CASSRTAYGYTF. The chain has TRBV5-6 and TRBJ1-2; TRBD1 is a possible D gene (6 bases). The germline V and J ends were trimmed by 4 bases and 5 bases, with 9 bases remaining between them. CDR1 is SGHDT and CDR2 is YYEEEE in the germline V gene. The CDR3 has 12 residues.

This clone was seen a single time. The chain links TRBV12-5 to TRBJ2-5; tentative D call: TRBD2 (6 bases). The V end lost 6 bases, the J end lost 7 bases, and 18 bases lay between the germline ends. The germline gives CDR1 LGHNT, CDR2 FRNRAP. This CDR3 has 14 amino acids. Here the CDR3 reads CASGRDLSGGTQYF. CDR3 nucleotides: TGTGCTAGTGGCCGGGACTTGTCTGGGGGGACCCAGTACTTC.

The genes are TRBV2 and TRBJ1-5; D remains unclear. Germline V CDR1 and CDR2: SNHLY, FYNNEI. The CDR3 totals 13 residues. The V and J ends lost 0 bases and 8 bases respectively, with 8 bases between them. The CDR3 nucleotides are TGTGCCAGCAGTGAAGCGCGCGGGAAGCCCCAGCATTTT. Translated, it gives CASSEARGKPQHF.

This chain joins TRBV30 and TRBJ1-5; D not certain. Germline V gene sequence: CDR1 GTSNPN, CDR2 SVGIG (reference sequence). The ends were cut back, 2 bases at V and 4 bases at J, with 9 bases in the middle. This CDR3 is 13 amino acids long. CDR3 DNA: TGTGCCTGGAGTCGGGGAGTAAATCAGCCCCAGCATTTT. It encodes CAWSRGVNQPQHF.

Notes on this clone: This sample also contains other DNA sequences that code for the same CDR3. CDR3 coding DNA: TGCGCCAGCAGCTTACAGGGTGGCAACACTGAAGCTTTCTTT. Amino acid sequence: CASSLQGGNTEAFF. V gene TRBV5-1 combines with J gene TRBJ1-1; TRBD1 might be the D (6 bases). Trimming shortened V by 2 bases and J by 2 bases, and 10 bases separated the two germline ends. The CDR3 runs to 14 residues. From germline, CDR1 is SGHRS and CDR2 YFSETQ.

This clone has a single count. The chain uses TRBV30 and TRBJ2-1; 9 nucleotides agree with TRBD2. V lost 4 bases, J lost 6 bases, and 13 bases stayed unmatched. Germline CDR1 is GTSNPN and CDR2 is SVGIG (reference sequence). The CDR3 is 16 amino acids. The CDR3: CAWTPMRGGPFNEQFF. CDR3 nucleotides: TGTGCCTGGACTCCTATGCGGGGGGGGCCCTTCAATGAGCAGTTCTTC.

The CDR3 DNA sequence: TGCGCCAGCACGGAGGCCGCGGGGACAGATACGCAGTATTTT. Translating it yields CASTEAAGTDTQYF. The rearrangement uses TRBV5-1 and TRBJ2-3, with a possible D match to TRBD2 (6 bases). Germline CDR1 SGHRS, CDR2 YFSETQ. V gave up 6 bases and J gave up 3 bases, with 14 bases separating them. The CDR3 spans 14 residues.

The chain recombines TRBV5-1 with TRBJ1-1; no clear D. Germline V gene sequence: CDR1 SGHRS, CDR2 YFSETQ. This CDR3 has 15 amino acids. Deletions cut 4 bases from V and 5 bases from J, with 18 bases between. The CDR3 sequence is CASSDTQVVWTEAFF. CDR3 DNA: TGCGCCAGCAGCGATACTCAGGTGGTCTGGACTGAAGCTTTCTTT.

This sequence joins TRBV12-2 and TRBJ1-5; the table gives TRBD1 as D, unverified against the DNA. TRBV12-2 is an annotated pseudogene. This CDR3 is built from 14 residues. The CDR3 nucleotides read TGTGCAAGTCGCTTTATACAGGGGCATCAGCCCCAGCATTTT. Its translation: CASRFIQGHQPQHF.

The CDR3 sequence: CASSMSGSSYEQYF. The CDR3 bases are TGTGCCAGTAGTATGTCCGGGAGCTCCTACGAGCAGTACTTC. V gene TRBV19 combines with J gene TRBJ2-7; possibly TRBD2 for D (6 bases). The CDR3 consists of 14 residues. From germline, CDR1 is LNHDA and CDR2 SQIVND (reference sequence). V lost 3 bases, J lost 0 bases, and 9 bases lay in between.

The CDR3 is CATSRPQGAKGNQPQHF. The CDR3 DNA is TGTGCCACCAGCAGACCCCAGGGGGCTAAGGGCAATCAGCCCCAGCATTTT. The rearrangement uses TRBV15 and TRBJ1-5; 8 bases match TRBD1. This CDR3 is 17 amino acids long. CDR1 LNHNV and CDR2 YYDKDF come from the germline V gene (reference sequence). V shed 2 bases, J shed 2 bases, and the junction held 8 bases outside the gene matches. Looking up the rest from reference TRBV15 and TRBJ1-5 gives the full variable domain: DAMVIQNPRYQVTQFGKPVTLSCSQTLNHNVMYWYQQKSSQAPKLLFHYYDKDFNNEADTPDNFQSRRPNTSFCFLDIRSPGLGDTAMYLCATSRPQGAKGNQPQHFGDGTRLSIL.

The chain has TRBV18 and TRBJ2-5; a possible D gene is TRBD1 (6 bases). The J call is uncertain, as TRBJ2-7 better fits the DNA end. In germline, CDR1 is KGHSH, CDR2 LQKENI. The CDR3 sequence is 15 residues long. CDR3: CASSPKRDTSYEQYF. The CDR3 DNA follows: TGTGCCAGCTCCCCTAAGAGGGACACGTCCTACGAGCAGTACTTC.

The chain uses TRBV6-6 and TRBJ1-2; TRBD1 is a possible D gene (5 bases). This CDR3 has 16 amino acids. The germline V and J ends were trimmed by 0 bases and 8 bases, with 19 bases remaining between them. Germline V gene data show CDR1 as MNHNY and CDR2 as SVGAGI (reference sequence). CDR3 protein: CASSYSSGGGLRGYTF. The CDR3, as DNA: TGTGCCAGCAGTTACTCGAGTGGGGGGGGATTGAGGGGCTACACCTTC.

The rearrangement links TRBV20-1 to TRBJ1-1; 7 bases line up with TRBD1. Trimming at V came to 5 bases and at J to 6 bases, leaving 3 bases not matched to a gene. This CDR3 spans 11 amino acids. The germline V gene encodes CDR1 DFQATT and CDR2 SNEGSKA (reference sequence). The CDR3 nucleotides read TGCAGTGCTCTCGGGACAGCTGAAGCTTTCTTT. Translated: CSALGTAEAFF.

The genes are TRBV27 and TRBJ1-2; 7 bases agree with TRBD1. The CDR3 length is 14 residues. V shed 5 bases and J 3 bases; nucleotides not matched to a gene: 6. Germline V gene data show CDR1 as MNHEY and CDR2 as SMNVEV (reference sequence). The CDR3 reads CASSPRQGYYGYTF. For the CDR3, the DNA is TGTGCCAGCAGTCCTCGACAGGGTTACTATGGCTACACCTTC.

The chain links TRBV28 to TRBJ1-1; the D is unclear. Germline V gives CDR1 MDHEN, CDR2 SYDVKM. This CDR3 comprises 14 residues. V was cut by 8 bases and J by 3 bases, with 16 bases left in between. The CDR3 protein is CASLEGVLDTEAFF. DNA of the CDR3: TGTGCCAGCCTCGAGGGAGTACTGGACACTGAAGCTTTCTTT.

This sequence joins TRBV6-5 and TRBJ1-1; 8 nucleotides align to TRBD1. Germline CDR1 is MNHEY and CDR2 is SVGAGI. This CDR3 has 13 amino acids. J gave up 3 bases and V 8 bases, and 5 bases lay outside the gene matches. The CDR3: CASLDREDTEAFF. DNA of the CDR3: TGTGCCAGCCTGGACAGGGAGGACACTGAAGCTTTCTTT.

This clone was picked up a small number of times. This chain links TRBV10-3 with TRBJ1-5; D perhaps matches TRBD1 (6 bases). The germline gives CDR1 ENHRY, CDR2 SYGVKD. The ends were cut back, 8 bases at V and 3 bases at J, with 14 bases in the middle. This CDR3 has 14 residues. CDR3 nucleotides: TGTGCCATCCGGGACACTGACTTCAATCAGCCCCAGCATTTT. This gives the protein CAIRDTDFNQPQHF.

For this clone: An end of the junction does not agree with germline; a read error may underlie this. The chain employs TRBV20-1 and TRBJ1-4; D is undetermined. Germline values: CDR1 DFQATT, CDR2 SNEGSKA (reference sequence). This CDR3 spans 11 amino acids. The DNA of the CDR3 is TGCAGGGTAATTAGCGATGTGGGAGGAAGTTTT. As protein: CRVISDVGGSF.

The rearrangement links TRBV9 to TRBJ1-5; tentatively, D is TRBD1 (5 bases). The CDR3 length is 14 residues. Germline V gene sequence: CDR1 SGDLS, CDR2 YYNGEE. Trimming shortened V by 2 bases and J by 7 bases, and 13 bases separated the two germline ends. This chain's CDR3 is CASSVDGAGQPQHF. The DNA of the CDR3 is TGTGCCAGCAGCGTCGATGGGGCAGGGCAGCCCCAGCATTTT.

This chain joins TRBV20-1 and TRBJ1-2; 7 nucleotides agree with TRBD1. Germline V gene data show CDR1 as DFQATT and CDR2 as SNEGSKA (reference sequence). Unmatched junction bases numbered 6, after V lost 6 bases and J lost 8 bases. The CDR3 is 11 amino acids. CDR3 sequence: CSAMTGQGYTF. The CDR3, as DNA: TGCAGTGCAATGACAGGGCAAGGCTACACCTTC.

This clone was counted a single time. The V and J genes are TRBV6-1 and TRBJ1-2, with 9 bases that match TRBD1. Trimming at V came to 4 bases and at J to 4 bases, leaving 7 bases not matched to a gene. The CDR3 loop spans 15 amino acids. Germline V gene lookup returns CDR1 MNHNS and CDR2 SASEGT. The CDR3 nucleotides are TGTGCCAGCAGTGGCGGGACAGGGCTCCTCTATGGCTACACCTTC. Amino acid sequence: CASSGGTGLLYGYTF.